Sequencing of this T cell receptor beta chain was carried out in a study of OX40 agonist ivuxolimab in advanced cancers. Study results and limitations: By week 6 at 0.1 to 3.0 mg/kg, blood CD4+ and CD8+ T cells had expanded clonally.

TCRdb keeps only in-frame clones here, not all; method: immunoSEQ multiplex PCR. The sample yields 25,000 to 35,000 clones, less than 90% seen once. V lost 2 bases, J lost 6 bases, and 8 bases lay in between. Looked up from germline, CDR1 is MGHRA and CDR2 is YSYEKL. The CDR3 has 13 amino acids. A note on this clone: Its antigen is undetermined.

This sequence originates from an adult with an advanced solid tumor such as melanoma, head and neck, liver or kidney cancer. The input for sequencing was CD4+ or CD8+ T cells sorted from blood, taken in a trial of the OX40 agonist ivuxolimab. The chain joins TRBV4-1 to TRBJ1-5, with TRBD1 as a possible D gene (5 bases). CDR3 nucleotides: TGCGCCAGCAGCCAACATGACAGTCAGCCCCAGCATTTT. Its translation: CASSQHDSQPQHF.